This is a list of T cell receptor beta chains from one sample in a study of cytomegalovirus exposure and HLA in healthy donors. Sequencing was performed with immunoSEQ multiplex PCR; in TCRdb, only in-frame clones are kept and a portion is missing. This table holds 100,000 to 140,000 clones, roughly 80% found once. Sample: PBMCs. The receptors were sampled from a man aged 25-40 years in good health and CMV-seronegative. The CDR3 runs from the conserved cysteine through the conserved F or W.

TRBV5-6	TRBJ1-2	CASSLERVGGYTF
TRBV5-4	TRBJ2-7	CASRGSTPNEQYF
TRBV19	TRBJ2-3	CASSIGNGGTDTQYF
TRBV27	TRBJ1-1	CASSFGQANTEAFF
TRBV15	TRBJ2-2	CATSIASGANTGELFF
TRBV5-1	TRBJ1-5	CASLDIVDSFNQPQHF
TRBV5-4	TRBJ1-1	CASSRVGGEAFF
TRBV7-8	TRBJ1-2	CASSLAGGFGYTF
TRBV27	TRBJ2-5	CASSSPGWTQYF
TRBV2	TRBJ2-5	CASSLRDQETQYF
TRBV27	TRBJ1-1	CASNGQVGNTEAFF
TRBV30	TRBJ1-6	CAWSVQGRSNNSPLHF
TRBV15	TRBJ2-7	CATSSLTGYEQYF
TRBV4-1	TRBJ1-2	CASSQDPGPNYGYTF
TRBV29-1	TRBJ1-2	CSVRGGPDYGYTF
TRBV7-3	TRBJ2-7	CASSLSPFGRNLYF
TRBV12-5	TRBJ2-1	CASGFRGGRIGEQFF
TRBV4-1	TRBJ2-5	CASSQPGQGGETQYF
TRBV5-1	TRBJ2-3	CASSLGQGADTQYF
TRBV7-3	TRBJ1-1	CASSSTGGKIPEAFF
TRBV11-2	TRBJ1-1	CASSIRGGTEAFF
TRBV5-1	TRBJ2-5	CASSLARETQYF
TRBV5-1	TRBJ2-7	CASSTISQYYEQYF
TRBV6-5	TRBJ1-1	CASRPSGQGNTEAFF
TRBV6-5	TRBJ2-7	CASSYLQGNEQYF
TRBV5-1	TRBJ2-1	CASSASSGGNNEQFF
TRBV5-1	TRBJ2-5	CASSGRTSGGAQETQYF
TRBV11-3	TRBJ2-5	CASSLGLRTSGRETQYF
TRBV2	TRBJ2-1	CASRERAYNEQFF
TRBV27	TRBJ2-7	CASSSGGPYEQYF
TRBV7-2	TRBJ2-1	CASSQSSKRGPVF
TRBV9	TRBJ1-2	CASSVGTGVNYGYTF
TRBV9	TRBJ1-1	CASSTGQANTEAFF
TRBV6-5	TRBJ1-2	CASSYSMGQGGHGYTF
TRBV9	TRBJ2-1	CASSVASGGAGGYEQFF
TRBV29-1	TRBJ1-2	CSAGGVPGQGFDGYTF
TRBV14	TRBJ2-7	CASSQDLTALEQYF
TRBV7-9	TRBJ1-1	CASREAVNTEAFF
TRBV9	TRBJ1-1	CASSVEIDGSLGAFF
TRBV30	TRBJ2-2	CAWSVGGDDTGELFF
TRBV28	TRBJ2-7	CASSLMIVYEQYF
TRBV15	TRBJ2-1	CATSRDLGGGANEQFF
TRBV4-1	TRBJ2-2	CASSQPGLAGRWGTGELFF
TRBV4-2	TRBJ2-3	CASSQDKREMWDTQYF
TRBV6-5	.	CASSLRVGGGSYEQYF
TRBV21-1	TRBJ1-1	CASSKDEDRGVNTEAFF
TRBV5-6	TRBJ2-6	CASSPLGQGATGANVLTF
TRBV28	TRBJ2-5	CASSPNEGAPYF
TRBV6-6	TRBJ2-3	CASKEGTDTQYF
TRBV5-4	TRBJ1-1	CASSKTTGIDTEAFF
TRBV9	TRBJ2-1	CASSVGLAGYNEQFF
TRBV7-6	TRBJ2-1	CASSLGLGVFF
TRBV30	TRBJ1-2	CAWSFQGTYGYTF
TRBV4-2	TRBJ2-2	CASSQDDARGTGELFF
TRBV6-1	TRBJ1-1	CASAHYTGDPEAFF